The 2 T cell receptor beta chains reported below all come from one sample, sequenced in a study of T-cell memory formation after mild COVID-19. TCRdb ran MiXCR on the 5' RACE reads and lists one entry per CDR3 protein. The sample includes roughly 370,000 distinct CDR3 sequences, 15% to 20% seen only once; the top ten take 20% to 25%. Sequencing input: PBMCs or a T cell subset sorted from them (not recorded which). Receptor source: a man between 18 and 29 years old who had mild COVID-19 (a few samples of this study predate the infection). Cell type and time point are not known.

The chain is built from TRBV4-1 and TRBJ1-5, with TRBD1 matching over 9 bases. Germline CDR1 MGHRA, CDR2 YSYEKL. The CDR3 totals 16 residues. V lost 2 bases to trimming and J lost 2 bases; unmatched junction nucleotides: 4. This CDR3 is CASSQLGQGRNQPQHF. CDR3 bases: TGCGCCAGCAGCCAATTAGGACAGGGGCGCAATCAGCCCCAGCATTTT.

This clonotype was picked up one time. The rearrangement joins TRBV5-4 to TRBJ2-7, with 10 nucleotides matching TRBD1. This CDR3 region has 14 residues. Germline V lookup: CDR1 SGHNT, CDR2 YYREEE (reference sequence). V lost 4 bases to trimming and J lost 4 bases; unmatched junction nucleotides: 5. CDR3 DNA sequence: TGTGCCAGCAGCGCTGGGGACAGGGGTTACGAGCAGTACTTC. It codes for CASSAGDRGYEQYF.